This entry lists 12 T cell receptor beta chains sequenced from one sample in a study of blood T cell repertoires in COVID-19 (TCRdb year 2020). The method was the immunoSEQ multiplex PCR assay. Not all clones reach the TCRdb copy of this immuneACCESS table, which keeps in-frame sequences only. Checked studies attribute under half of the gap to unresolved V genes and leave the rest unexplained. Recorded for this sample are over 100,000 clones; roughly 90% of them occurred a single time. Around 4.5% of the sample comes from the top ten. The specimen was peripheral blood. The receptors derive from a man between 60 and 75 years old with COVID-19, enrolled during active disease.

The chain couples TRBV9 to TRBJ1-1, with TRBD1 matching 9 bases. Germline V lookup: CDR1 SGDLS, CDR2 YYNGEE. CDR3 length equals 16 residues. V dropped 4 bases and J dropped 0; count of bases not matched to a gene: 7. CDR3 in DNA: TGTGCCAGCAGCTCCGGGACAGGGCGGATGAACACTGAAGCTTTCTTT. Translating it yields CASSSGTGRMNTEAFF.

The table lists this clone with a count of one. V and J are TRBV30 and TRBJ1-4; D ambiguous. Germline CDR1 and CDR2: GTSNPN and SVGIG (reference sequence). The ends were cut back, 1 base at V and 14 bases at J, with 11 bases in the middle. The CDR3 is 11 residues long. CDR3 DNA: TGTGCCTGGAGTGCGAGCCGAACTCTGTTTTTT. Its translation: CAWSASRTLFF.

CDR3 loop: CATSRVQGINYGYTF. The CDR3, as DNA: TGTGCCACCAGCAGAGTACAGGGAATAAACTATGGCTACACCTTC. The genes are TRBV15 and TRBJ1-2, with D possibly TRBD1 on 6 matching bases. The CDR3 loop spans 15 amino acids. Germline V gene sequence: CDR1 LNHNV, CDR2 YYDKDF (reference sequence). The V gene lost 1 base and the J gene lost 2 bases, with 11 bases spanning the gap.

V and J are TRBV6-6 and TRBJ1-2, with a tentative D call TRBD1 (6 bases). Between the trimmed V and J ends, which lost 4 bases and 6 bases, there was a span of 15 bases. This CDR3 is built from 14 residues. Per the germline V gene, CDR1 is MNHNY and CDR2 is SVGAGI (reference sequence). DNA for the CDR3: TGTGCCAGCAGTTCGCAACAGGGAATCCATGGCTACACCTTC. Translated: CASSSQQGIHGYTF.

The gene calls are TRBV3-1 (or the pseudogene TRBV3-2) and TRBJ1-5, with 8 bases identical to TRBD1. CDR1 and CDR2 from the germline V gene are LGHDT and YNNKEL (reference sequence). After removal of 8 bases from V and 6 bases from J, the junction contained 6 bases not matched to a gene. This CDR3 spans 13 amino acids. The CDR3 DNA is TGTGCCAGCTCAGGGGGCGCGGGTCAGCCCCAGCATTTT. Its protein product is CASSGGAGQPQHF.

This sequence joins TRBV18 and TRBJ1-1; TRBD1 agrees at 7 bases. The CDR3 covers 14 residues. From germline, CDR1 is KGHSH and CDR2 LQKENI. The V segment lost 4 bases and the J segment 0 bases; nucleotides outside the gene matches: 2. In nucleotides, the CDR3 is TGTGCCAGCTCACGGGGACAGTTGAACACTGAAGCTTTCTTT. Amino acid sequence: CASSRGQLNTEAFF.

CDR3 bases: TGTGCCAGCAGCTTAGACAGGGGGAAAGGTCAGCCCCAGCATTTT. Translated: CASSLDRGKGQPQHF. The V gene is TRBV11-2, the J gene TRBJ1-5; 7 bases are a match to TRBD1. The length of the CDR3 is 15 residues. The germline V gene has CDR1 SGHAT and CDR2 FQNNGV. Trimming took 0 bases from V and 6 from J; bases not matched to a gene: 5.

The chain employs TRBV5-1 and TRBJ2-5, with 7 nucleotides matching TRBD1. V shed 4 bases, J shed 5 bases, and the junction held 5 bases outside the gene matches. The CDR3 contains 13 residues. CDR1 is SGHRS and CDR2 is YFSETQ in the germline V gene. The DNA of the CDR3 is TGCGCCAGCAGCGTGACAGGGATGGAGACCCAGTACTTC. Protein product: CASSVTGMETQYF.

The J gene is TRBJ2-5, the V gene TRBV7-6; weak D call: TRBD2 (5 bases). This CDR3 region has 13 residues. CDR1 and CDR2 (germline): SGHVS, FNYEAQ. The V end lost 8 bases, the J end lost 5 bases, and 15 bases lay between the germline ends. CDR3 DNA: TGTGCCAGCTCCTCATCGGGGTTGGAGACCCAGTACTTC. Encoded protein: CASSSSGLETQYF.

The chain uses TRBV6-1 and TRBJ1-1, with D hard to call. Between the trimmed V and J ends, which lost 6 bases and 1 base, there was a span of 9 bases. Germline CDR1 is MNHNS and CDR2 is SASEGT. The CDR3 is 13 amino acids. Here the CDR3 DNA reads TGTGCCAGCAGCATACAAACGAACACTGAAGCTTTCTTT. Amino acids: CASSIQTNTEAFF.

The rearrangement uses TRBV24-1 and TRBJ1-4; unclear D gene. The CDR3 length is 15 residues. V was trimmed by 5 bases and J by 8 bases, leaving 17 bases between them. CDR1 KGHDR and CDR2 SFDVKD come from the germline V gene. The CDR3 DNA sequence: TGTGCCACCAGTGTCCCAAGCCGGAGTGGAGAAAAACTGTTTTTT. Translated, it gives CATSVPSRSGEKLFF.

This chain joins TRBV24-1 and TRBJ1-2, with 7 nucleotides matching TRBD1. V was pared by 2 bases and J by 6 bases, with 2 bases of the junction left unmatched. The germline V gene has CDR1 KGHDR and CDR2 SFDVKD. The CDR3 has 13 residues. CDR3 sequence reads: CATSDYRGDGYTF. CDR3 nucleotide sequence: TGTGCCACCAGTGATTACAGGGGAGATGGCTACACCTTC.